A selection of T cell receptor beta chains follows, all from one sample in a study of radiotherapy plus CTLA-4 blockade in lung cancer. Here immunoSEQ multiplex PCR was the method, and the copy in TCRdb shows in-frame clones only, minus some. The sample gives around 99,000 clones, 70% to 90% of which show up once; more than 4.5% is in the top ten. Sequenced material: peripheral blood, taken from a patient treated with radiotherapy plus ipilimumab. The source of these receptors is a human donor with non-small cell lung cancer that progressed on radiotherapy plus ipilimumab. CDR3s include the opening cysteine and the closing phenylalanine or tryptophan. D genes are given only for firm matches. Some rows have no size entry. The others give once, few or many, or a class for an expanded clone.

length	D	J	V	size	DNA	CDR3
13	-	TRBJ2-2	TRBV30	-	TGTGCCTGGAATAGGGACGGTGGCGGGGAGCTGTTTTTT	CAWNRDGGGELFF
13	-	TRBJ1-1	TRBV19	-	TGTGCCAGTAGTCCTGGGGTGGGTACTGAAGCTTTCTTT	CASSPGVGTEAFF
15	TRBD2	TRBJ2-7	TRBV9	-	TGTGCCAGCAGCTTCTCGGGACTAGCGGGTGTCGAGCAGTACTTC	CASSFSGLAGVEQYF
15	-	TRBJ1-5	TRBV30	-	TGTGCCTGGAGTCCCAAACCGGATTTGGGGCAGCCCCAGCATTTT	CAWSPKPDLGQPQHF
15	-	TRBJ2-3	TRBV5-4	-	TGTGCCAGCAGCCCCCGGTCAGGGCTGACAGATACGCAGTATTTT	CASSPRSGLTDTQYF
15	TRBD1	TRBJ2-7	TRBV7-9	-	TGTGCCAGCAGCTTCCGACAGGGGGTCGGGTACGAGCAGTACTTC	CASSFRQGVGYEQYF
14	TRBD2	TRBJ2-1	TRBV5-1	-	TGCGCCAGCAGCTTATGGCCCAGCGGGGGTGAGCAGTTCTTC	CASSLWPSGGEQFF
12	-	TRBJ2-5	TRBV19	-	TGTGCCAGTAGACAAGCAGGGGAGACCCAGTACTTC	CASRQAGETQYF
14	-	TRBJ1-1	TRBV7-9	-	TGTGCCAGCAGCTTAGGGCGACTCGGGACTGAAGCTTTCTTT	CASSLGRLGTEAFF
14	TRBD2	TRBJ2-1	TRBV2	-	TGTGCCAGCAAAAATGAACTAGCGACCAATGAGCAGTTCTTC	CASKNELATNEQFF
16	TRBD1	TRBJ1-5	TRBV5-1	-	TGCGCCAGCAGCCGAGCGACAGGGGGCGGCAATCAGCCCCAGCATTTT	CASSRATGGGNQPQHF
13	TRBD1	TRBJ1-2	TRBV6-5	-	TGTGCCAGCGCCCCGGACAGGGGCTATGGCTACACCTTC	CASAPDRGYGYTF
14	-	TRBJ2-1	TRBV5-5	few	TGTGCCAGCAGCTTAGTATTGGGGTGGGGTGAGCAGTTCTTC	CASSLVLGWGEQFF
18	TRBD2	TRBJ2-5	TRBV27	-	TGTGCCAGCAGCGCATTGAGGACTAGCGGGAGGACGGGAGAGACCCAGTACTTC	CASSALRTSGRTGETQYF
14	TRBD2	TRBJ2-5	TRBV19	few	TGTGCCAGTAGTAACGGACTAGCGGAAGAGACCCAGTACTTC	CASSNGLAEETQYF
13	-	TRBJ2-2	TRBV29-1	-	TGCAGCGTTCAGGGAGGAGGGGCCGGGAAGCTGTTTTTT	CSVQGGGAGKLFF
11	-	TRBJ2-3	TRBV9	few	TGTGCCAGCAGCGTAGGGGGTACGCAGTATTTT	CASSVGGTQYF
14	-	TRBJ2-3	TRBV27	once	TGTGCCAGCAGTTTAGTTCCGGCCCCAGATACGCAGTATTTT	CASSLVPAPDTQYF
13	TRBD1	TRBJ2-7	TRBV9	-	TGTGCCAGCAGCCGGGACAGGGGTGACGAGCAGTACTTC	CASSRDRGDEQYF
12	-	TRBJ1-3	TRBV7-6	-	TGTGCCAGCAGCTTATCTGGAAACACCATATATTTT	CASSLSGNTIYF
12	-	TRBJ2-3	TRBV30	-	TGTGCCTGGCTAGTATCCACAGATACGCAGTATTTT	CAWLVSTDTQYF
14	-	TRBJ1-5	TRBV2	-	TGTGCCAGCAGAGGGGGATTTAGCAATCAGCCCCAGCATTTT	CASRGGFSNQPQHF
13	-	TRBJ1-3	TRBV18	few	TGTGCCAGCTCACCACGGACGAGGGACACCATATATTTT	CASSPRTRDTIYF
14	TRBD1	TRBJ1-4	TRBV30	-	TGTGCCTGGAGGGACCCGAGGGGGCCTGAAAAACTGTTTTTT	CAWRDPRGPEKLFF
15	-	TRBJ1-3	TRBV7-6	once	TGTGCCAGCAGCCCAGTGACAACCTCTGGAAACACCATATATTTT	CASSPVTTSGNTIYF
13	-	TRBJ2-7	TRBV29-1	-	TGCAGCGCCATTCAGGGGGGGTTGGGAGAGCAGTACTTC	CSAIQGGLGEQYF
13	TRBD2	TRBJ2-7	TRBV7-9	-	TGTGCCAGCAGCTTGACGGGAGGATACGAGCAGTACTTC	CASSLTGGYEQYF
13	-	TRBJ1-1	TRBV10-3	-	TGTGCCATCAGATTAAAAATGAACACTGAAGCTTTCTTT	CAIRLKMNTEAFF
12	-	TRBJ1-2	TRBV6-1	-	TGTGCCAGCGGGGTAGAGACTTATGGCTACACCTTC	CASGVETYGYTF
15	TRBD1	TRBJ2-7	TRBV5-1	-	TGCGCCAGCAGCCCCCCCCTGACAGGGGCCTACGAGCAGTACTTC	CASSPPLTGAYEQYF
13	TRBD1	TRBJ1-1	TRBV6-6	-	TGTGCCAGCAACTTACAGGGGGGCACTGAAGCTTTCTTT	CASNLQGGTEAFF
15	TRBD2	TRBJ2-1	TRBV2	-	TGTGCCAGCAACCTACTAGCGGGAGGACGCAGTGAGCAGTTCTTC	CASNLLAGGRSEQFF
18	TRBD2	TRBJ2-5	TRBV5-8	-	TGTGCCAGCAGCCCCGGGACTAGCGCTCTCCGGGTACAAGAGACCCAGTACTTC	CASSPGTSALRVQETQYF
15	TRBD2	TRBJ2-4	TRBV7-3	-	TGTGCCAGCAGCTTAATCGGACTAGCGGGGAGCATTCAGTACTTC	CASSLIGLAGSIQYF
15	TRBD1	TRBJ2-5	TRBV7-6	-	TGTGCCAGCAGCCGGGGACAGGCCATTCAAGAGACCCAGTACTTC	CASSRGQAIQETQYF
14	-	TRBJ1-1	TRBV25-1	-	TGTGCCAGCAGTTCTTGGGGGCTGCGCACTGAAGCTTTCTTT	CASSSWGLRTEAFF
16	TRBD2	TRBJ2-5	TRBV2	-	TGTGCCAGCATCCGGAGGGGACTAGCGGGTCTAGAGACCCAGTACTTC	CASIRRGLAGLETQYF
13	-	TRBJ2-6	TRBV9	-	TGTGCCAGCAGCGTAGCTGGGGCCAACGTCCTGACTTTC	CASSVAGANVLTF
16	TRBD2	TRBJ2-1	TRBV11-2	-	TGTGCCAGCAGACCATCCGGGACTAGTCGAATCGATGAGCAGTTCTTC	CASRPSGTSRIDEQFF
16	TRBD2	TRBJ2-1	TRBV4-2	-	TGTGCCAGCAGCCAAGAACCGGGACTAGCGGCTGATGAGCAGTTCTTC	CASSQEPGLAADEQFF
17	-	TRBJ1-3	TRBV19	-	TGTGCCAGTAGCCGCGAAGGCCGGCTTTACTCTGGAAACACCATATATTTT	CASSREGRLYSGNTIYF
18	-	TRBJ1-3	TRBV5-1	-	TGCGCCAGCAGCTTGAAAGAAGGGTCCCGTTTCTCTGGAAACACCATATATTTT	CASSLKEGSRFSGNTIYF
15	-	TRBJ2-3	TRBV5-4	-	TGTGCCAGCACCCGGACGAGTACGGGTGCAGATACGCAGTATTTT	CASTRTSTGADTQYF
13	TRBD2	TRBJ2-1	TRBV29-1	-	TGCAGCGTTGTAGCGGGAGGACCCAATGAGCAGTTCTTC	CSVVAGGPNEQFF
14	TRBD1	TRBJ2-1	TRBV5-1	-	TGCGCCAGCAGCCGGGACAGGGCCTACAATGAGCAGTTCTTC	CASSRDRAYNEQFF
17	TRBD2	TRBJ2-2	TRBV5-6	-	TGTGCCAGCAGCTTGGCAGTGGCGGGAGTTCGGACCGGGGAGCTGTTTTTT	CASSLAVAGVRTGELFF
15	-	TRBJ1-1	TRBV2	-	TGTGCCAGCATTCGATGGGCGGACTCTCAAACTGAAGCTTTCTTT	CASIRWADSQTEAFF
15	-	TRBJ2-5	TRBV7-9	-	TGTGCCAGCAGCTTCCCTGGGCCTCGCGGAGAGACCCAGTACTTC	CASSFPGPRGETQYF